One and the same sample provided the 18 T cell receptor beta chains below, sequenced in a study of CD8 T cells in Susac syndrome. Reverse transcription of about 0.45 to 1 ug RNA was performed with random hexamers. From the immunoSEQ multiplex PCR reads, TCRdb called clonotypes with MiXCR, one entry per CDR3 protein. The sample includes about 73,000 distinct CDR3 sequences, about 94% of them seen just once. Sequenced material: CD8+ T cells from PBMCs. Receptors were obtained from a human donor with multiple sclerosis.

The V call is TRBV25-1, the J call TRBJ1-4; tentative D call: TRBD1 (6 bases). There are 19 residues in the CDR3. Between the trimmed V and J ends, which lost 1 base and 0 bases, there was a span of 18 bases. Germline V gives CDR1 MGHDK, CDR2 SYGVNS. The CDR3 DNA is TGTGCCAGCAGTGAATCGGTAGTGGGGGCCATATCAACTAATGAAAAACTGTTTTTT. Protein product: CASSESVVGAISTNEKLFF.

V is TRBV19 and J is TRBJ2-7; no reliable D call. This CDR3 is built from 14 residues. Per germline, CDR1 LNHDA and CDR2 SQIVND (reference sequence). V gave up 0 bases and J gave up 5 bases, with 11 bases separating them. The CDR3 bases are TGTGCCAGTAGTATAGAGGGAATCCCAGACGAGCAGTACTTC. This encodes CASSIEGIPDEQYF.

Here the CDR3 DNA reads TGTGCCAGCAGCCCCCCCGAGGCTACAGATACGCAGTATTTT. Translation: CASSPPEATDTQYF. The rearrangement uses TRBV14 and TRBJ2-3; D gene ambiguous. The CDR3 consists of 14 residues. The germline V gene has CDR1 SGHDN and CDR2 FVKESK. Trimming stripped 4 bases from V and 3 bases from J, with 11 bases between.

This sequence joins TRBV10-3 and TRBJ1-1; D unresolved. CDR1 is ENHRY, CDR2 SYGVKD, per germline. There are 13 residues in the CDR3. The V and J ends lost 7 bases and 1 base respectively, with 10 bases between them. The CDR3 coding sequence is TGTGCCATCACCCAGGTGGGGAACACTGAAGCTTTCTTT. Translated, it gives CAITQVGNTEAFF.

The V and J genes are TRBV29-1 and TRBJ2-1; 7 bases are shared with TRBD1. Trimming at V came to 8 bases and at J to 8 bases, leaving 12 bases not matched to a gene. Germline values: CDR1 SQVTM, CDR2 ANQGSEA. CDR3 size: 13 residues. CDR3 region: CSTSRQGVDEQFF. DNA of the CDR3: TGCAGCACCTCCCGACAGGGTGTAGATGAGCAGTTCTTC.

This clonotype has only one observation. The CDR3 here is CASSPTGTGVQETQYF. The CDR3 coding sequence is TGTGCCAGCTCACCAACCGGGACAGGGGTCCAAGAGACCCAGTACTTC. The chain couples TRBV18 to TRBJ2-5; TRBD1 aligns across 10 bases. Trimming cost V 2 bases and J 1 base; bases outside gene matches: 4. Germline CDR1 is KGHSH and CDR2 is LQKENI. The CDR3 has 16 amino acids.

The J gene is TRBJ2-1, the V gene TRBV15; D might be TRBD1 (6 bases). The V gene lost 2 bases and the J gene lost 7 bases, with 12 bases spanning the gap. CDR1 is LNHNV, CDR2 YYDKDF, per germline (reference sequence). The CDR3 spans 14 residues. DNA for the CDR3: TGTGCCACCAGCAGACCCCAAACAGGGAATGAGCAGTTCTTC. Protein: CATSRPQTGNEQFF.

This clonotype was counted between two and nine times. The chain combines TRBV7-6 with TRBJ2-7, with D perhaps assigned TRBD1 or TRBD2 (6 bases each). CDR1 and CDR2 from the germline V gene are SGHVS and FNYEAQ. This CDR3 contains 13 residues. Trimming took 2 bases from V and 2 from J, leaving 7 bases between them. The CDR3 nucleotides are TGTGCCAGCAGCTTAAGGGGGGCCTACGAGCAGTACTTC. Translating it yields CASSLRGAYEQYF.

The gene calls are TRBV10-1 and TRBJ2-7; D not certain. Germline V gene lookup returns CDR1 WNHNN and CDR2 SYGVQD (reference sequence). With 3 bases removed from V and 0 bases from J, the gap between germline ends came to 9 bases. This CDR3 has 14 residues. CDR3 sequence: CASSEPHFSYEQYF. The DNA of the CDR3 is TGCGCCAGCAGTGAACCTCACTTCTCCTACGAGCAGTACTTC.

The chain employs TRBV30 and TRBJ2-1; tentatively, D is TRBD1 (5 bases). CDR1 and CDR2 (germline): GTSNPN, SVGIG (reference sequence). This CDR3 spans 15 amino acids. V gave up 3 bases and J gave up 3 bases, with 15 bases separating them. Here the CDR3 reads CAWRVGLTSYNEQFF. CDR3 nucleotide sequence: TGTGCCTGGAGAGTGGGGCTAACAAGCTACAATGAGCAGTTCTTC.

The chain combines TRBV27 with TRBJ2-2; TRBD2 agrees at 10 bases. The germline gives CDR1 MNHEY, CDR2 SMNVEV (reference sequence). Losses at the gene ends were 2 bases for V and 4 bases for J; bases not matched to a gene: 1. The CDR3 runs to 15 residues. The CDR3 region has the DNA TGTGCCAGCAGTTTAGGGACTAGCGCCACCGGGGAGCTGTTTTTT. Protein: CASSLGTSATGELFF.

The genes are TRBV29-1 and TRBJ2-7, with TRBD2 matching over 7 bases. J was trimmed by 0 bases and V by 7 bases; bases with no gene match: 9. This CDR3 contains 14 residues. CDR1 SQVTM and CDR2 ANQGSEA come from the germline V gene. In DNA, the CDR3 is TGCAGCGCCGAGAAGCGGGGTCGCTCCTACGAGCAGTACTTC. Amino acids: CSAEKRGRSYEQYF.

The CDR3 nucleotides read TGTGCCAGCAAGGAGGTTGACTCCTACGAGCAGTACTTC. Protein sequence: CASKEVDSYEQYF. The V call is TRBV2, the J call TRBJ2-7; D possibly corresponds to TRBD2 (5 bases). Germline values: CDR1 SNHLY, CDR2 FYNNEI. The CDR3 has 13 amino acids. V was clipped by 7 bases and J by 0 bases, with 10 bases between them.

The V and J genes are TRBV6-5 and TRBJ2-2, with 8 bases lining up with TRBD2. The V gene end was trimmed by 1 base and the J gene end by 6 bases; junction bases not matched to a gene: 4. CDR1 and CDR2 from the germline V gene are MNHEY and SVGAGI. The CDR3 contains 15 residues. The chain's CDR3 is CASSYLAGGPGELFF. Written as DNA, the CDR3 is TGTGCCAGCAGTTACTTGGCGGGGGGCCCCGGGGAGCTGTTTTTT.

The chain recombines TRBV6-1 with TRBJ2-7; unclear D gene. The CDR3 consists of 15 residues. V was pared by 6 bases and J by 5 bases, with 20 bases between. Per germline, CDR1 MNHNS and CDR2 SASEGT. The CDR3 nucleotides read TGTGCCAGCAGGCCCACATCGTCGGTTATCCACGAGCAGTACTTC. Its translation: CASRPTSSVIHEQYF.

The chain joins TRBV6-6 to TRBJ2-7; D may match TRBD1 or TRBD2 (6 bases each). The germline V and J ends were trimmed by 2 bases and 4 bases, with 12 bases remaining between them. From germline, CDR1 is MNHNY and CDR2 SVGAGI (reference sequence). The CDR3 is 14 residues long. The CDR3: CASSYVQGGYEQYF. The CDR3, as DNA: TGTGCCAGCAGTTACGTACAGGGAGGTTACGAGCAGTACTTC.

V is TRBV27 and J is TRBJ1-4, with D unresolved. Between the trimmed V and J ends, which lost 7 bases and 7 bases, there was a span of 13 bases. There are 13 residues in the CDR3. The V gene's germline CDR1 is MNHEY and CDR2 SMNVEV (reference sequence). CDR3 in DNA: TGTGCCAGCAAAATAGGTGGTGGTGAAAAACTGTTTTTT. It translates to CASKIGGGEKLFF.

V and J are TRBV12-3 or TRBV12-4 and TRBJ2-6; D gene ambiguous. The V and J ends lost 3 bases and 4 bases respectively, with 10 bases between them. The CDR3 covers 15 residues. The CDR3 protein is CASSFDSTGANVLTF. The CDR3 coding sequence is TGTGCCAGCAGTTTTGATTCTACCGGGGCCAACGTCCTGACTTTC.